Detailed here is one TCR beta chain. These data are taken from a study of blood T cell repertoires in COVID-19. The overall study: Nucleic acid was either cDNA or gDNA, and it came from T cells, B-cell-depleted T cells, or PBMCs.

This CDR3 region has 15 residues. V lost 3 bases, J lost 7 bases, and 7 bases stayed unmatched. Germline-derived CDR1 and CDR2 are SGHTA and FQGTGA. The table came from immunoSEQ multiplex PCR; TCRdb's copy has only in-frame clones and leaves some out. The sample holds 70,000 or so clones; 86% are singletons and the top ten take around 13%. Sequenced sample: peripheral blood. The sequence was collected from a woman between 55 and 75 years old with acute or convalescent COVID-19. The chain employs TRBV7-3 and TRBJ2-1; TRBD2 agrees at 9 bases. CDR3 sequence (DNA): TGTGCCAGCAGCTTTGAGGGACTAGCAGAAAATGAGCAGTTCTTC. Amino acid sequence: CASSFEGLAENEQFF. The whole variable domain, remainder taken from reference TRBV7-3 and TRBJ2-1, is GAGVSQTPSNKVTEKGKYVELRCDPISGHTALYWYRQSLGQGPEFLIYFQGTGAADDSGLPNDRFFAVRPEGSVSTLKIQRTERGDSAVYLCASSFEGLAENEQFFGPGTRLTVL.